This TCR beta chain originates from a study of cytomegalovirus exposure and HLA in healthy donors. Study-wide results and limits: In presence/absence analyses, roughly uniform sequencing depth across donors was assumed.

Points on this clone: Its cognate antigen is unknown.

60 Vbeta and 13 Jbeta primers were used in PCR. Sequencing used immunoSEQ multiplex PCR; TCRdb keeps in-frame clones, though not all of them. Among around 90,000 clones listed, roughly 63% were seen once. The CDR3 totals 13 residues. V shed 1 base and J shed 2 bases, with 9 bases lying between them. CDR1 and CDR2 (germline): GTSNPN, SVGIG (reference sequence). The source is a woman between 45 and 60 years old in good health and CMV-seropositive. V usage is TRBV30 and J usage is TRBJ2-7, with D tentatively TRBD1 (6 bases). Sequences were obtained from PBMCs. The CDR3 reads CAWSAGVAYEQYF. In DNA form, the CDR3 reads TGTGCCTGGAGTGCAGGGGTGGCCTACGAGCAGTACTTC.